The 7 T cell receptor beta chains below were found in one sample sequenced in a study of glioma-infiltrating T cells. Using RNA template, CDR3s of TCR alpha and beta were amplified with iRepertoire arm-PCR. TCRdb redid the calling of the multiplex PCR reads with MiXCR, one entry per CDR3 protein. Among around 140,000 distinct CDR3 sequences listed, roughly two fifths were seen once. The sequencing input was glioma tissue, nonneoplastic brain tissue, or PBMCs (not recorded which). These receptors were collected from a human donor with low-grade glioma or glioblastoma, undergoing nonglioma brain surgery, or in good health (not recorded which).

This chain connects TRBV11-2 to TRBJ2-5; unclear D gene. The germline V gene encodes CDR1 SGHAT and CDR2 FQNNGV. This CDR3 comprises 16 residues. Trimming took off 4 bases at V and 2 bases at J, with 17 bases between the two ends. CDR3 protein: CASSSFRLAEQETQYF. The CDR3 DNA is TGTGCCAGCAGCTCCTTCCGTTTGGCGGAACAAGAGACCCAGTACTTC. The full variable domain, its missing parts supplied by reference TRBV11-2 and TRBJ2-5, is EAGVAQSPRYKIIEKRQSVAFWCNPISGHATLYWYQQILGQGPKLLIQFQNNGVVDDSQLPKDRFSAERLKGVDSTLKIQPAKLEDSAVYLCASSSFRLAEQETQYFGPGTRLLVL.

The V and J genes are TRBV7-9 and TRBJ1-6; D gene unclear. Germline assignment: CDR1 SEHNR and CDR2 FQNEAQ (reference sequence). Trimming stripped 2 bases from V and 5 bases from J, with 1 base between. This CDR3 contains 12 residues. The CDR3 reads CASSLNNSPLHF. DNA of the CDR3: TGTGCCAGCAGCTTAAATAATTCACCCCTCCACTTT.

This chain joins TRBV11-2 and TRBJ2-5; a weak D match, TRBD2 (5 bases). Trimming pared 1 base from V and 4 bases from J, leaving 10 bases between. The CDR3 has 14 amino acids. Germline V lookup: CDR1 SGHAT, CDR2 FQNNGV. The CDR3 spells CASSLVREAETQYF. In DNA form, the CDR3 reads TGTGCCAGCAGCTTAGTCCGGGAAGCAGAGACCCAGTACTTC.

This clonotype turned up a few times. This chain links TRBV6-1 with TRBJ2-4; weak D call: TRBD2 (6 bases). The CDR3 runs to 11 residues. The germline CDR1 and CDR2 sequences are MNHNS and SASEGT. Trimming pared 10 bases from V and 15 bases from J, leaving 19 bases between. The CDR3 coding sequence is TGTGCCACCAAGGTAGCGGCGACCTCGTACTTC. Amino acid sequence: CATKVAATSYF.

This chain's CDR3 is CASSLVGISGNTIYF. In DNA, the CDR3 is TGTGCCAGCAGCTTAGTCGGGATCTCTGGAAACACCATATATTTT. The chain links TRBV7-2 to TRBJ1-3; D is uncertain. Germline CDR1 SGHTA, CDR2 FQGNSA. The V end lost 1 base, the J end lost 0 bases, and 7 bases lay between the germline ends. The CDR3 is made up of 15 amino acids.

This clonotype appeared many times. V is TRBV6-2 or TRBV6-3 and J is TRBJ2-1; D is unclear. This CDR3 has 14 amino acids. V lost 0 bases, J lost 8 bases, and 11 bases lay in between. Germline V lookup: CDR1 MNHEY, CDR2 SVGEGT. DNA for the CDR3: TGTGCCAGCAGTTACTCTCGCAGGTTCGATGAGCAGTTCTTC. Its protein is CASSYSRRFDEQFF.

The chain is built from TRBV27 and TRBJ1-3; 7 bases are a match to TRBD1. V shed 0 bases and J 0 bases; nucleotides not matched to a gene: 2. The CDR3 extends over 16 amino acids. The V gene's germline CDR1 is MNHEY and CDR2 SMNVEV (reference sequence). CDR3 loop: CASSLSGDSSGNTIYF. The CDR3 nucleotides are TGTGCCAGCAGTTTATCAGGGGACAGCTCTGGAAACACCATATATTTT.